The 32 T cell receptor beta chains below all came from one sample that was sequenced in a study of cytomegalovirus exposure and HLA in healthy donors. Sequencing was performed with immunoSEQ multiplex PCR; in TCRdb, only in-frame clones are kept and a portion is missing. The repertoire holds some 160,000 clones, with just over 90% as singletons. The sequenced material came from PBMCs. These TCRs come from a man aged 18 to 30 in good health and CMV-seronegative.

This chain uses TRBV30 with TRBJ2-5; TRBD2 agrees at 7 bases. V shed 5 bases and J 3 bases; nucleotides not matched to a gene: 6. The CDR3 runs 13 residues. The germline V gene encodes CDR1 GTSNPN and CDR2 SVGIG (reference sequence). For the CDR3, the DNA is TGTGCCTGGGGGAGGGCCCCTAAAGAGACCCAGTACTTC. Amino acids: CAWGRAPKETQYF.

The chain recombines TRBV11-3 with TRBJ2-3, with D perhaps matching TRBD1 (5 bases). V shed 5 bases and J shed 2 bases, with 11 bases lying between them. The CDR3 spans 14 residues. The germline gives CDR1 SGHNT, CDR2 YENEEA. The CDR3 DNA reads as TGTGCCAGCAGCAGGGGTCACCCCACAGATACGCAGTATTTT. It codes for CASSRGHPTDTQYF.

The V call is TRBV5-5, the J call TRBJ2-5; perhaps TRBD1 as D (5 bases). This CDR3 comprises 14 residues. Germline values: CDR1 SGHKS, CDR2 YYEKEE (reference sequence). V lost 4 bases to trimming and J lost 1 base, with 11 bases between them. The chain's CDR3 is CASSRTGVQETQYF. The CDR3 region has the DNA TGTGCCAGCAGCAGAACAGGAGTCCAAGAGACCCAGTACTTC.

This clone was counted once. The rearrangement links TRBV18 to TRBJ2-1, with TRBD2 identical over 7 bases. Losses at the gene ends were 5 bases for V and 7 bases for J; bases not matched to a gene: 14. This CDR3 is built from 16 residues. Germline CDR1 reads KGHSH; CDR2 reads LQKENI. The CDR3 coding sequence is TGTGCCAGCTCAGGATTGGTAGGCGGGAGAATTAATGAGCAGTTCTTC. Its protein product is CASSGLVGGRINEQFF.

V usage is TRBV14 and J usage is TRBJ2-7; D not resolved. Germline values: CDR1 SGHDN, CDR2 FVKESK. Trimming pared 3 bases from V and 3 bases from J, leaving 15 bases between. The CDR3 contains 15 residues. In DNA, the CDR3 is TGTGCCAGCAGCCATGACAACCCGACGCTCTACGAGCAGTACTTC. Protein product: CASSHDNPTLYEQYF.

This clone was found once. The rearrangement uses TRBV7-8 and TRBJ1-6, with TRBD1 as a possible D gene (6 bases). CDR1 and CDR2 (germline): SGHVS, FQNEAQ. The V gene lost 5 bases and the J gene lost 0 bases, with 11 bases spanning the gap. The CDR3 loop spans 16 amino acids. The CDR3 reads CASSADRISYNSPLHF. The CDR3, as DNA: TGTGCCAGCAGCGCTGACAGGATCTCCTATAATTCACCCCTCCACTTT.

The CDR3 nucleotides are TGTGCCAGCTGCCCTGGGACTAGCGGGGGTGAGCAGTTCTTC. It encodes CASCPGTSGGEQFF. The chain uses TRBV6-5 and TRBJ2-1, with TRBD2 identical over 14 bases. CDR1 and CDR2 (germline): MNHEY, SVGAGI. The CDR3 extends over 14 amino acids. The trim removed 8 bases at V and 9 bases at J, leaving 6 bases unmatched.

The chain employs TRBV4-1 and TRBJ1-1; tentatively, D is TRBD1 (6 bases). Trimming cost V 0 bases and J 5 bases, with 16 bases left between them. This CDR3 has 16 residues. Germline-derived CDR1 and CDR2 are MGHRA and YSYEKL. CDR3 sequence: CASSQELTGGVTEAFF. The CDR3 DNA follows: TGCGCCAGCAGCCAAGAACTCACTGGGGGCGTTACTGAAGCTTTCTTT.

This clone was counted a few times. This chain uses TRBV30 with TRBJ1-5; perhaps TRBD1 as D (6 bases). The CDR3 extends over 14 amino acids. From germline, CDR1 is GTSNPN and CDR2 SVGIG (reference sequence). V dropped 3 bases and J dropped 0 bases, with 9 bases sitting between them. CDR3 DNA: TGTGCCTGGAGCCAGGGGTATAGCAATCAGCCCCAGCATTTT. Its translation: CAWSQGYSNQPQHF.

The chain couples TRBV28 to TRBJ1-2; possible D gene TRBD1, 5 bases. Looked up from germline, CDR1 is MDHEN and CDR2 is SYDVKM. The CDR3 loop spans 16 amino acids. Between the trimmed V and J ends, which lost 8 bases and 0 bases, there was a span of 19 bases. The CDR3 DNA reads TGTGCCAGCTCACCCGGAGGGGTAGAGCCTAACTATGGCTACACCTTC. Encoded protein: CASSPGGVEPNYGYTF.

V gene TRBV5-4 combines with J gene TRBJ1-1, with D perhaps TRBD1 (6 bases). Trimming removed 4 bases at V and 5 bases at J, with 12 bases between. Germline V gives CDR1 SGHNT, CDR2 YYREEE (reference sequence). The CDR3 length is 13 residues. CDR3 DNA sequence: TGTGCCAGCAGCACGGACAGTTTTACTGAAGCTTTCTTT. This translates into CASSTDSFTEAFF.

This clone was detected once. The CDR3 DNA reads as TGCGCCAGCAGTGAGTTTACTTTAACTGGGGAGCAGTACGTC. Translation gives CASSEFTLTGEQYV. The rearrangement uses TRBV10-2 and TRBJ2-7; unclear D gene. Germline V gene lookup returns CDR1 WSHSY and CDR2 SAAADI. The germline V and J ends were trimmed by 1 base and 7 bases, with 14 bases remaining between them. This CDR3 region has 14 residues.

Here the CDR3 DNA reads TGCGCCAGCAGCTACGGCGGGGCCTCGGGAGGGAACACCATATATTTT. Translated, it gives CASSYGGASGGNTIYF. V is TRBV5-1 and J is TRBJ1-3; tentative D call: TRBD1 (5 bases). Deletions cut 3 bases from V and 7 bases from J, with 20 bases between. CDR1 is SGHRS and CDR2 is YFSETQ in the germline V gene. The CDR3 totals 16 residues.

The chain employs TRBV20-1 and TRBJ1-2; D gene ambiguous. Germline-derived CDR1 and CDR2 are DFQATT and SNEGSKA (reference sequence). V lost 2 bases to trimming and J lost 2 bases, with 3 bases between them. CDR3 length: 11 residues. CDR3 DNA: TGCAGTGCTAGACAGAACTATGGCTACACCTTC. Protein sequence: CSARQNYGYTF.

This chain links TRBV18 with TRBJ1-1; no clear D gene. Trimming pared 2 bases from V and 5 bases from J, leaving 21 bases between. Per germline, CDR1 KGHSH and CDR2 LQKENI. The CDR3 has 17 amino acids. This CDR3 is CASSPLEATYGGTEAFF. The CDR3 nucleotides are TGTGCCAGCTCACCATTGGAGGCGACCTATGGAGGAACTGAAGCTTTCTTT.

The gene calls are TRBV28 and TRBJ2-5; D gene ambiguous. CDR1 MDHEN and CDR2 SYDVKM come from the germline V gene. V was pared by 4 bases and J by 14 bases, with 14 bases between. This CDR3 contains 11 residues. The CDR3 DNA reads as TGTGCCAGCAGTTCTACGGCCCGAGGTTACTTC. Translating it yields CASSSTARGYF.

The chain's CDR3 is CASSLSVTGEKLFF. CDR3 nucleotides: TGTGCCAGCAGCTTATCAGTCACGGGAGAAAAACTGTTTTTT. The chain links TRBV11-2 to TRBJ1-4, with D uncertain. The V gene's germline CDR1 is SGHAT and CDR2 FQNNGV. Trimming removed 2 bases from V and 8 bases from J, with 12 bases in between. The CDR3 sequence is 14 residues long.

The chain couples TRBV11-2 to TRBJ2-3; maybe TRBD1 (6 bases). This CDR3 comprises 12 residues. V was shortened by 5 bases and J by 4 bases, with 7 bases between the two germline ends. In germline, CDR1 is SGHAT, CDR2 FQNNGV. Here the CDR3 DNA reads TGTGCCAGCAGCCGGACAGCAGATACGCAGTATTTT. The encoded protein is CASSRTADTQYF.

CDR3: CASSLLGHEQFF. The CDR3 DNA reads TGTGCCAGCAGCTTATTGGGGCATGAGCAGTTCTTC. V is TRBV11-2 and J is TRBJ2-1; D might be TRBD1 (5 bases). This CDR3 has 12 residues. V lost 2 bases and J lost 8, with 7 bases in between. The germline CDR1 and CDR2 sequences are SGHAT and FQNNGV.

This chain uses TRBV23-1 with TRBJ1-1; no firm D call. TRBV23-1 is placed among ORFs of uncertain function. Trimming left V 8 bases short and J 2 bases short, with 21 bases between. This CDR3 contains 16 residues. The CDR3 nucleotides read TGCGCCAGCCTCGAGCGCCTTCCCTTGATTAACACTGAAGCTTTCTTT. Its translation is CASLERLPLINTEAFF.

The J gene is TRBJ1-2, the V gene TRBV29-1; perhaps TRBD1 as D (6 bases). Trimming removed 7 bases at V and 6 bases at J, with 12 bases between. The CDR3 has 11 residues. CDR1 is SQVTM and CDR2 is ANQGSEA in the germline V gene. CDR3 in amino acids: CSANRVDGYTF. CDR3 nucleotide sequence: TGCAGCGCAAACAGGGTTGATGGCTACACCTTC. The full variable domain, in which reference TRBV29-1 and TRBJ1-2 provide the parts outside the CDR3, is SAVISQKPSRDICQRGTSLTIQCQVDSQVTMMFWYRQQPGQSLTLIATANQGSEATYESGFVIDKFPISRPNLTFSTLTVSNMSPEDSSIYLCSANRVDGYTFGSGTRLTVV.

The J gene is TRBJ1-1, the V gene TRBV29-1, with D possibly matching TRBD1 (5 bases). Germline V gives CDR1 SQVTM, CDR2 ANQGSEA. The CDR3 has 12 amino acids. Trimming cost V 4 bases and J 4 bases, with 10 bases left between them. In DNA form, the CDR3 reads TGCAGCGTTGGTAGGGGATTCACTGAAGCTTTCTTT. Amino acid sequence: CSVGRGFTEAFF. The full variable domain, completed using reference TRBV29-1 and TRBJ1-1, is SAVISQKPSRDICQRGTSLTIQCQVDSQVTMMFWYRQQPGQSLTLIATANQGSEATYESGFVIDKFPISRPNLTFSTLTVSNMSPEDSSIYLCSVGRGFTEAFFGQGTRLTVV.

This clone came up once. The chain recombines TRBV4-3 with TRBJ2-7, with 9 bases identical to TRBD2. This CDR3 is 15 amino acids long. V was clipped by 4 bases and J by 4 bases; unmatched bases: 8. Germline V gives CDR1 LGHNA, CDR2 YSLEER. This CDR3 reads CASSLLAGVEYEQYV. The CDR3 nucleotides are TGCGCCAGCAGCCTATTAGCGGGAGTCGAATACGAGCAGTACGTC.

This chain connects TRBV27 to TRBJ2-1, with a weak D call TRBD2 (7 bases). Trimming removed 4 bases from V and 2 bases from J, with 18 bases in between. The CDR3 contains 17 residues. CDR1 MNHEY and CDR2 SMNVEV come from the germline V gene (reference sequence). The CDR3 DNA is TGTGCCAGCAGTTCGACAGTACCGGGGGGCCCCTACAATGAGCAGTTCTTC. It translates to CASSSTVPGGPYNEQFF.

The chain joins TRBV11-2 to TRBJ2-7; 12 bases are shared with TRBD2. V lost 5 bases and J lost 3; bases outside the gene matches: 5. The CDR3 totals 15 residues. CDR1 is SGHAT and CDR2 is FQNNGV in the germline V gene. The DNA of the CDR3 is TGTGCCAGCAGCCCCACTAGCGGGGGGCTCTACGAGCAGTACTTC. Its protein product is CASSPTSGGLYEQYF.

The V call is TRBV30, the J call TRBJ1-5; D perhaps matches TRBD1 (6 bases). V lost 1 base, J lost 6 bases, and 10 bases lay in between. Germline lookup yields CDR1 GTSNPN and CDR2 SVGIG (reference sequence). The CDR3 consists of 13 residues. In nucleotides, the CDR3 is TGTGCCTGGAGTGACAGGGCGGGTCAGCCCCAGCATTTT. Amino acids: CAWSDRAGQPQHF. Combining the CDR3 with reference TRBV30 and TRBJ1-5 gives the whole variable domain SQTIHQWPATLVQPVGSPLSLECTVEGTSNPNLYWYRQAAGRGLQLLFYSVGIGQISSEVPQNLSASRPQDRQFILSSKKLLLSDSGFYLCAWSDRAGQPQHFGDGTRLSIL.

The rearrangement uses TRBV30 and TRBJ2-5; 10 nucleotides agree with TRBD1. In germline, CDR1 is GTSNPN, CDR2 SVGIG (reference sequence). The CDR3 totals 15 residues. V dropped 0 bases and J dropped 5; count of bases not matched to a gene: 6. CDR3 amino acids: CAWSVGTGVPETQYF. As DNA, the CDR3 is TGTGCCTGGAGTGTAGGGACAGGGGTCCCGGAGACCCAGTACTTC.

V usage is TRBV11-3 and J usage is TRBJ1-1; 7 nucleotides match TRBD1. J lost 0 bases, V lost 0 bases, and 10 bases had no gene match. The CDR3 sequence is 18 residues long. The V gene's germline CDR1 is SGHNT and CDR2 YENEEA. CDR3 residues: CASSLDQGGSIMNTEAFF. CDR3 nucleotide sequence: TGTGCCAGCAGCTTAGATCAGGGGGGCAGCATCATGAACACTGAAGCTTTCTTT.

This chain joins TRBV6-1 and TRBJ1-1; TRBD1 might be the D (6 bases). V lost 8 bases to trimming and J lost 0 bases, with 16 bases between them. Germline-derived CDR1 and CDR2 are MNHNS and SASEGT. The CDR3 loop spans 15 amino acids. The CDR3 protein is CASGGGRDMNTEAFF. CDR3 in DNA: TGTGCCAGCGGGGGGGGACGGGACATGAACACTGAAGCTTTCTTT.

V usage is TRBV30 and J usage is TRBJ2-5; 8 bases agree with TRBD1. There are 14 residues in the CDR3. The V gene end was trimmed by 5 bases and the J gene end by 1 base; junction bases not matched to a gene: 6. CDR1 is GTSNPN, CDR2 SVGIG, per germline (reference sequence). DNA of the CDR3: TGTGCCTGGGACCATACAGGGGGCCAAGAGACCCAGTACTTC. It translates to CAWDHTGGQETQYF. Looking up the rest from reference TRBV30 and TRBJ2-5 gives the full variable domain: SQTIHQWPATLVQPVGSPLSLECTVEGTSNPNLYWYRQAAGRGLQLLFYSVGIGQISSEVPQNLSASRPQDRQFILSSKKLLLSDSGFYLCAWDHTGGQETQYFGPGTRLLVL.

The chain is built from TRBV6-5 and TRBJ1-5, with D uncertain. Germline loops: CDR1 MNHEY, CDR2 SVGAGI. Trimming stripped 5 bases from V and 5 bases from J, with 16 bases between. The CDR3 covers 15 residues. The CDR3 DNA reads as TGTGCCAGCAGTAATACACCCCAGAGGGATCAGCCCCAGCATTTT. Amino acids: CASSNTPQRDQPQHF.

The rearrangement links TRBV4-1 to TRBJ2-7; 10 bases are shared with TRBD2. The V gene's germline CDR1 is MGHRA and CDR2 YSYEKL. The CDR3 extends over 16 amino acids. V lost 4 bases to trimming and J lost 2 bases; unmatched junction nucleotides: 8. CDR3 amino acids: CASSPKPSGGPYEQYF. The CDR3 nucleotides are TGCGCCAGCAGCCCCAAACCTAGCGGGGGACCCTACGAGCAGTACTTC.